This T cell receptor beta chain was sequenced for a study of blood T cell repertoires in COVID-19. The method was immunoSEQ multiplex PCR; TCRdb's version includes in-frame clones alone and lacks a portion of them. The repertoire includes approximately 54,000 clones, around 81% of them detected once, and 4% to 5.5% sits in the top ten. The CDR3 totals 15 residues. V was shortened by 1 base and J by 0 bases, with 7 bases between the two germline ends. Germline CDR1 and CDR2: LGHDT and YNNKEL (reference sequence). Specimen: peripheral blood. The rearrangement joins TRBV3-1 (or the pseudogene TRBV3-2) to TRBJ2-4; tentatively, D is TRBD2 (5 bases). The sequence derives from a woman in her sixties with acute or convalescent COVID-19. CDR3 sequence: CASSQGLLAKNIQYF. CDR3 coding DNA: TGTGCCAGCAGCCAAGGACTATTAGCCAAAAACATTCAGTACTTC.